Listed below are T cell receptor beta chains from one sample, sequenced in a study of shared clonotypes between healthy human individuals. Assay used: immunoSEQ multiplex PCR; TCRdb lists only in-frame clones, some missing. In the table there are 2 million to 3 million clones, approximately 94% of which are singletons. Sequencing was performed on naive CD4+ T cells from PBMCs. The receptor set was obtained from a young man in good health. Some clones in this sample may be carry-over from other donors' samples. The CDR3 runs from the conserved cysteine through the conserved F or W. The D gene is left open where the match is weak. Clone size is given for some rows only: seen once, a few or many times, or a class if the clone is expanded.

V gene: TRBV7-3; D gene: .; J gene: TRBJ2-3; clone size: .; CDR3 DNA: TGTGCCAGCAGCTTGGGGCGAGCAGATACGCAGTATTTT; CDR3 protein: CASSLGRADTQYF
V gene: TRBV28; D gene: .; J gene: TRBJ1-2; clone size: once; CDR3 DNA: TGTGCCAGCAGCCCTCCGCCGGCGGGGGCTGATGGCTACACCTTC; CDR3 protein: CASSPPPAGADGYTF
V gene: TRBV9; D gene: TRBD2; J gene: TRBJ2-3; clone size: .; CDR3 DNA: TGTGCCAGCAGCGCAGGGACTAGCGGGAGGGCCGATACGCAGTATTTT; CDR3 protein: CASSAGTSGRADTQYF
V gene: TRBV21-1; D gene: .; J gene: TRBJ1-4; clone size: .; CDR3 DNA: TGTGCCAGCAGCAAACTTGGCCCCGTGGACAGGGGTTTTCCCTATAATGAAAAACTGTTTTTT; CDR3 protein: CASSKLGPVDRGFPYNEKLFF
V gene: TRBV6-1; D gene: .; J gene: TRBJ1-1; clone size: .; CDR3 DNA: TGTGCCAGCAGTGAATCCACTATGAACACTGAAGCTTTCTTT; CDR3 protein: CASSESTMNTEAFF
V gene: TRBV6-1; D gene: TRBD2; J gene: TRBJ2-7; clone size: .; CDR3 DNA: TGTGCCAGCAACCTGGGACTAGCCGCCTCCTACGAGCAGTACTTC; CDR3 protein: CASNLGLAASYEQYF
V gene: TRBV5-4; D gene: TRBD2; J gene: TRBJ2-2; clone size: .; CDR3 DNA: TGTGCCAGCAGCTTGGGACTAGCGGGAGGGACCGGGGAGCTGTTTTTT; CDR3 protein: CASSLGLAGGTGELFF
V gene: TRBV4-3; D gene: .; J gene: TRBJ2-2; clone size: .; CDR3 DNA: TGCGCCAGCAGCCAGAGCGCCGGGGAGCTGTTTTTT; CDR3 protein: CASSQSAGELFF
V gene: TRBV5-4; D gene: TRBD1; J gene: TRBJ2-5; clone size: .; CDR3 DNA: TGTGCCAGCAGCTCCAACAGGGGGAGAGGAGAGACCCAGTACTTC; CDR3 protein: CASSSNRGRGETQYF
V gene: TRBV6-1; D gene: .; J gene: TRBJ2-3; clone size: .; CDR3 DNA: TGTGCCAGCAGTGTTGTACAGGGACTACTCACAGATACGCAGTATTTT; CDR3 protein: CASSVVQGLLTDTQYF
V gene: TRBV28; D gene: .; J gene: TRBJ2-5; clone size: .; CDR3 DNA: TGTGCCACCTCCCGAGTTCATATGGGGGAGACCCAGTACTTC; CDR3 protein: CATSRVHMGETQYF
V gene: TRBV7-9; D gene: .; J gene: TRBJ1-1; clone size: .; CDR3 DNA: TGTGCCAGCAGCTTAGAATTCGGGACTGAAGCTTTCTTT; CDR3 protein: CASSLEFGTEAFF
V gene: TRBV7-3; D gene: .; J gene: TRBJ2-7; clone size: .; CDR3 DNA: TGTGCCAGCAGCACCGCATCTGGTTACGAGCAGTACTTC; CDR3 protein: CASSTASGYEQYF
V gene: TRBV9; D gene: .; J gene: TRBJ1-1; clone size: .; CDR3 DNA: TGTGCCAGCAGCGTAGAAACTTACACTGAAGCTTTCTTT; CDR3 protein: CASSVETYTEAFF
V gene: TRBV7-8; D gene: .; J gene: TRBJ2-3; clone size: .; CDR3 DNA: TGTGCCAGCAGTCCAGGGAGCTCCCCCAATGAAGGGCAGTATTTT; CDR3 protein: CASSPGSSPNEGQYF
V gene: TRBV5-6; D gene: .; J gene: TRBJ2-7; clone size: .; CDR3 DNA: TGTGCCAGCAGCTTGGGACAGTCCTACGAGCAGTACTTC; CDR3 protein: CASSLGQSYEQYF
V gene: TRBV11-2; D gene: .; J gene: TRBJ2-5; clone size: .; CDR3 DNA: TGTGCCAGCAGCCCCGGCGACCACTTGGAAGAGACCCAGTACTTC; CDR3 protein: CASSPGDHLEETQYF
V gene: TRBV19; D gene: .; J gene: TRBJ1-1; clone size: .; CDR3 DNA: TGTGCCAGTAGTATAGTCTGGGGGGGGAACACTGAAGCTTTCTTT; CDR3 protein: CASSIVWGGNTEAFF
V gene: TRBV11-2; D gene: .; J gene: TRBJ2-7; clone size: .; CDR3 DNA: TGTGCCAGCAGCTTGCACGGAGGATCCTACGAGCAGTACTTC; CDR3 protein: CASSLHGGSYEQYF
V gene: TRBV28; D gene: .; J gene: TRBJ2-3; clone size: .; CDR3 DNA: TGTGCCAGCAGTTTAGGGCTAGAAGCAGATACGCAGTATTTT; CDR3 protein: CASSLGLEADTQYF
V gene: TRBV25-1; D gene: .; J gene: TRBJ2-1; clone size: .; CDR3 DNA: TGTGCCAGCAGTGAAGAAATGACCTACAATGAGCAGTTCTTC; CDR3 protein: CASSEEMTYNEQFF
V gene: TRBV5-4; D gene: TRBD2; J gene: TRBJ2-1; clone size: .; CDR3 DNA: TGTGCCAGCAGCCCAGATAGCGGGAGCTCCTACAATGAGCAGTTCTTC; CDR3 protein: CASSPDSGSSYNEQFF
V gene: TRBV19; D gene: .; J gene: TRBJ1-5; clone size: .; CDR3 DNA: TGTGCCAGTAGTAACTCGGCCCCCTCGGGGAGCAATCAGCCCCAGCATTTT; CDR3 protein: CASSNSAPSGSNQPQHF
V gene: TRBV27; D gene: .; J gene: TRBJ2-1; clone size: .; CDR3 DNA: TGTGCCAGCAGTTTGGATGGCAGGTCCTATCGAGGATACTACAATGAGCAGTTCTTC; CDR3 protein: CASSLDGRSYRGYYNEQFF
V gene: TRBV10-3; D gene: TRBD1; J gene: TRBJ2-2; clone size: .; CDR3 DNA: TGTGCCATCACTCCCGGGACAGGGTCGGGCGGGGAGCTGTTTTTT; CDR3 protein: CAITPGTGSGGELFF
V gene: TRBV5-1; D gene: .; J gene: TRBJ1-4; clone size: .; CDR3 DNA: TGCGCCAGCAGCTTGGGACACGCTGCAACTAATGAAAAACTGTTTTTT; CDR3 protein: CASSLGHAATNEKLFF
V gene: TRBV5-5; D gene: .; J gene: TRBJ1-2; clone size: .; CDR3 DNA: TGTGCCAGCAGCCTAGACTGGAACTATGGCTACACCTTC; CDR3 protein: CASSLDWNYGYTF